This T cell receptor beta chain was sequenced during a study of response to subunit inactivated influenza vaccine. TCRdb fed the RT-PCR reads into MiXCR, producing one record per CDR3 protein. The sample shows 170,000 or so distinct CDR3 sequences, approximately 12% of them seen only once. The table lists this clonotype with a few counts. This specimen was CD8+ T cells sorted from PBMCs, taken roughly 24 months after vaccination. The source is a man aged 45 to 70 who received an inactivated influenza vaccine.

DNA of the CDR3: TGTGCCAGCAGCTCATCTCTTTTGCGGGGGGTCACAGATACGCAGTATTTT. Translation: CASSSSLLRGVTDTQYF. The V and J genes are TRBV7-8 and TRBJ2-3, with 8 bases aligning to TRBD2. Germline trimming cut 4 bases from V and 2 bases from J; bases unmatched to any gene: 11. From germline, CDR1 is SGHVS and CDR2 FQNEAQ. The CDR3 runs 17 residues.